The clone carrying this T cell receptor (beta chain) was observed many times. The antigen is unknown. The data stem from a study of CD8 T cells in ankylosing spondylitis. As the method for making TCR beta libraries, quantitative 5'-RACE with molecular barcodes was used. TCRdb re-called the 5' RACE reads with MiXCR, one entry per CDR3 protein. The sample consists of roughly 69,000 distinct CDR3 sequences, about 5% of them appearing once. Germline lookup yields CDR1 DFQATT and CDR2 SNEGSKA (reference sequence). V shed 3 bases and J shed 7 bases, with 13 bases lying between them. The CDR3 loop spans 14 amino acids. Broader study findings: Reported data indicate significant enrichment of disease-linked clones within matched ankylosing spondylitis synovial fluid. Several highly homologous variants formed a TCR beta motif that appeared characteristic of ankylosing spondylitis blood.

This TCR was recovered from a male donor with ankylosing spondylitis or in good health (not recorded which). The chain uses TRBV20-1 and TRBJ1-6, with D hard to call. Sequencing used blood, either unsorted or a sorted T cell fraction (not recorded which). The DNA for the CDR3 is TGCAGTGCTAGCAAGGCCCTAGGGAATTCACCCCTCCACTTT. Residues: CSASKALGNSPLHF.